This entry lists 23 T cell receptor beta chains sequenced from one sample in a study of spatial heterogeneity in lung cancer. Time point denoted: blood at routine non-recurrence follow-up after resection. Tumor, nontumor lung or frozen PBMC supplied whole RNA, sequenced without sorting. TCRdb re-called the 5' RACE reads through MiXCR, storing one row per CDR3 protein. The repertoire consists of around 47,000 distinct CDR3 sequences, with around 6.7% occurring once and the leading ten covering less than 45%. Sample: PBMCs, taken at follow-up. The receptor source for this set is a female donor with early-stage non-small cell lung cancer.

This clonotype was counted many times. This chain joins TRBV27 and TRBJ1-2; 8 nucleotides line up with TRBD1. The CDR3 has 16 residues. Germline V lookup: CDR1 MNHEY, CDR2 SMNVEV (reference sequence). V shed 8 bases, J shed 2 bases, and the junction held 13 bases outside the gene matches. The CDR3, as DNA: TGTGCCAGCGGGGGGGACAGGCCCTCAGGGAACTATGGCTACACCTTC. This codes for CASGGDRPSGNYGYTF.

A few counts support this clonotype. The chain joins TRBV28 to TRBJ2-1, with 12 bases matching TRBD2. CDR1 MDHEN and CDR2 SYDVKM come from the germline V gene. The CDR3 consists of 16 residues. V shed 5 bases and J 10 bases; nucleotides not matched to a gene: 12. The CDR3 DNA follows: TGTGCCAGCAGTCCGTGGACTAGCGGGGACGGTAGAGAGCAGTTCTTC. It is translated as CASSPWTSGDGREQFF.

There are many counts of this clonotype. The chain combines TRBV10-3 with TRBJ2-7; 10 bases line up with TRBD2. J was trimmed by 4 bases and V by 5 bases; bases with no gene match: 2. This CDR3 is built from 13 residues. Germline CDR1 and CDR2: ENHRY and SYGVKD. The CDR3 spells CAISPSGGYEQYF. CDR3 bases: TGTGCCATCAGTCCTAGCGGGGGTTACGAGCAGTACTTC.

The chain has TRBV13 and TRBJ1-6, with D perhaps TRBD1 (6 bases). The CDR3 runs to 17 residues. Trimming removed 2 bases at V and 9 bases at J, with 20 bases between. The germline V gene has CDR1 PRHDT and CDR2 FYEKMQ (reference sequence). CDR3 bases: TGTGCCAGCAGCTTAAAAGGGGGGCCAGGGAGGGTTTCACCCCTCCACTTT. This codes for CASSLKGGPGRVSPLHF.

There are many counts of this clonotype. The V and J genes are TRBV4-3 and TRBJ2-5; 9 nucleotides agree with TRBD2. Germline CDR1 LGHNA, CDR2 YSLEER. There are 17 residues in the CDR3. Trimming at V came to 0 bases and at J to 3 bases, leaving 8 bases not matched to a gene. The CDR3 region is CASSQEPSGVLKETQYF. The CDR3 bases are TGCGCCAGCAGCCAAGAACCTAGCGGGGTTCTAAAAGAGACCCAGTACTTC.

This clonotype has at least ten counts. The rearrangement uses TRBV5-1 and TRBJ2-2; D is possibly TRBD2 (6 bases). The CDR3 sequence is 14 residues long. The germline gives CDR1 SGHRS, CDR2 YFSETQ. V was clipped by 7 bases and J by 2 bases, with 12 bases between them. CDR3 amino acids: CASGGGVNTGELFF. CDR3 bases: TGCGCCAGCGGGGGAGGAGTAAACACCGGGGAGCTGTTTTTT.

The rearrangement links TRBV5-1 to TRBJ1-1; tentative D call: TRBD1 (6 bases). V lost 3 bases and J 1 base, leaving 13 bases between the germline ends. CDR3 length equals 15 residues. In germline, CDR1 is SGHRS, CDR2 YFSETQ. In DNA, the CDR3 is TGCGCCAGCAGCTCCGACGGGGGCTCGAACACTGAAGCTTTCTTT. It yields the protein CASSSDGGSNTEAFF.

The chain couples TRBV10-3 to TRBJ1-4; no reliable D call. Trimming shortened V by 0 bases and J by 1 base, and 0 bases separated the two germline ends. The CDR3 consists of 13 residues. Germline V gene data show CDR1 as ENHRY and CDR2 as SYGVKD. The CDR3, as DNA: TGTGCCATCAGTGAGTCAACTAATGAAAAACTGTTTTTT. This codes for CAISESTNEKLFF.

This clonotype was recorded at least ten times. V and J are TRBV5-1 and TRBJ2-7, with a possible D match to TRBD1 (6 bases). V was pared by 4 bases and J by 0 bases, with 14 bases between. CDR3 length equals 15 residues. Germline CDR1 reads SGHRS; CDR2 reads YFSETQ. CDR3 sequence reads: CASSPRQASSYEQYF. Written as DNA, the CDR3 is TGCGCCAGCAGCCCCCGACAGGCCAGCTCCTACGAGCAGTACTTC.

Only a few counts were recorded for this clonotype. The genes are TRBV12-3 or TRBV12-4 and TRBJ1-6; tentative D call: TRBD1 (5 bases). This CDR3 is 15 amino acids long. Trimming took 5 bases from V and 7 from J, leaving 15 bases between them. This CDR3 is CASSGLRDGNSPLHF. CDR3 DNA sequence: TGTGCCAGCAGTGGCCTCAGGGACGGGAATTCACCCCTCCACTTT.

Ten or more counts support this clonotype. The J gene is TRBJ2-1, the V gene TRBV29-1, with 7 positions matching TRBD2. Germline assignment: CDR1 SQVTM and CDR2 ANQGSEA. The CDR3 runs to 14 residues. The V segment lost 5 bases and the J segment 8 bases; nucleotides outside the gene matches: 12. CDR3 loop: CSVLRAGSGDEQFF. The CDR3 coding sequence is TGCAGCGTTCTACGAGCGGGGTCGGGGGATGAGCAGTTCTTC.

This clonotype was picked up many times. The chain joins TRBV27 to TRBJ2-5, with 7 bases lining up with TRBD2. V dropped 2 bases and J dropped 4; count of bases not matched to a gene: 4. This CDR3 region has 14 residues. The germline V gene has CDR1 MNHEY and CDR2 SMNVEV (reference sequence). Written as DNA, the CDR3 is TGTGCCAGCAGTTTACGCTGGGAGGGAGAGACCCAGTACTTC. Its protein is CASSLRWEGETQYF.

CDR3 amino acids: CASAQGSNEKLFF. In DNA form, the CDR3 reads TGTGCCAGCGCCCAGGGATCTAATGAAAAACTGTTTTTT. J is TRBJ1-4 and V is TRBV7-2, with D possibly TRBD1 on 5 matching bases. Germline CDR1 reads SGHTA; CDR2 reads FQGNSA. Between the trimmed V and J ends, which lost 8 bases and 3 bases, there was a span of 10 bases. CDR3 length: 13 residues.

This clonotype was recorded at least ten times. J is TRBJ1-2 and V is TRBV20-1; D remains ambiguous. Germline values: CDR1 DFQATT, CDR2 SNEGSKA (reference sequence). V was shortened by 2 bases and J by 5 bases, with 9 bases between the two germline ends. This CDR3 spans 12 amino acids. CDR3 sequence (DNA): TGCAGTGCTAGAAGGGTACGGTATGGCTACACCTTC. Residues: CSARRVRYGYTF.

This clonotype came up a few times. The chain combines TRBV6-2 or TRBV6-3 with TRBJ1-2; D ambiguous. V was clipped by 0 bases and J by 7 bases, with 9 bases between them. CDR1 MNHEY and CDR2 SVGEGT come from the germline V gene. CDR3 length: 13 amino acids. CDR3 bases: TGTGCCAGCAGTTACTCCGGCAGCTCTGGCTACACCTTC. Protein sequence: CASSYSGSSGYTF.

This clonotype was counted at least ten times. The gene calls are TRBV9 and TRBJ2-3; no reliable D call. The CDR3 has 14 amino acids. Trimming took off 6 bases at V and 0 bases at J, with 11 bases between the two ends. The germline V gene has CDR1 SGDLS and CDR2 YYNGEE. CDR3 protein: CASKAAPSTDTQYF. The CDR3, as DNA: TGTGCCAGCAAGGCGGCACCGAGCACAGATACGCAGTATTTT.

J is TRBJ2-3 and V is TRBV20-1, with D uncertain. CDR1 is DFQATT and CDR2 is SNEGSKA in the germline V gene (reference sequence). V was shortened by 6 bases and J by 0 bases, with 10 bases between the two germline ends. The CDR3 loop spans 13 amino acids. The CDR3 DNA sequence: TGCAGTGCCCTGTGCCCTAGCACAGATACGCAGTATTTT. The encoded protein is CSALCPSTDTQYF.

In its sample, this clonotype was seen a few times. The V and J genes are TRBV4-1 and TRBJ2-1; 10 nucleotides line up with TRBD2. J was trimmed by 6 bases and V by 1 base; bases with no gene match: 3. Germline V gives CDR1 MGHRA, CDR2 YSYEKL. This CDR3 has 15 amino acids. For the CDR3, the DNA is TGCGCCAGCAGCCAAGCGCCTAGCGGGGGCAATGAGCAGTTCTTC. This sequence encodes CASSQAPSGGNEQFF.

A few counts support this clonotype. The chain has TRBV7-2 and TRBJ1-2; D remains unclear. From germline, CDR1 is SGHTA and CDR2 FQGNSA. Trimming removed 4 bases at V and 4 bases at J, with 19 bases between. The CDR3 spans 16 residues. The CDR3 bases are TGTGCCAGCAGCTCATCATACAAGGGAGGTACCTATGGCTACACCTTC. This codes for CASSSSYKGGTYGYTF.

This clonotype has a count of ten or more. This chain connects TRBV28 to TRBJ1-5, with no clear D. Germline-derived CDR1 and CDR2 are MDHEN and SYDVKM. Trimming shortened V by 4 bases and J by 1 base, and 8 bases separated the two germline ends. This CDR3 has 14 residues. The CDR3 sequence: CASSSIQSNQPQHF. The DNA for the CDR3 is TGTGCCAGCAGTTCCATACAGAGCAATCAGCCCCAGCATTTT. Together with reference TRBV28 and TRBJ1-5, the CDR3 gives the full variable domain: DVKVTQSSRYLVKRTGEKVFLECVQDMDHENMFWYRQDPGLGLRLIYFSYDVKMKEKGDIPEGYSVSREKKERFSLILESASTNQTSMYLCASSSIQSNQPQHFGDGTRLSIL.

This clonotype was recorded at least ten times. The chain uses TRBV30 and TRBJ2-7, with a weak D call TRBD2 (6 bases). Between the trimmed V and J ends, which lost 0 bases and 6 bases, there was a span of 18 bases. The CDR3 loop spans 15 amino acids. Per the germline V gene, CDR1 is GTSNPN and CDR2 is SVGIG (reference sequence). The CDR3 nucleotides read TGTGCCTGGAGTGTAGGAGGGATCCCAGCCGGCGAGCAGTACTTC. Translated, it gives CAWSVGGIPAGEQYF. Full variable domain (rest looked up from reference TRBV30 and TRBJ2-7): SQTIHQWPATLVQPVGSPLSLECTVEGTSNPNLYWYRQAAGRGLQLLFYSVGIGQISSEVPQNLSASRPQDRQFILSSKKLLLSDSGFYLCAWSVGGIPAGEQYFGPGTRLTVT.

This clonotype showed up many times. The chain recombines TRBV18 with TRBJ2-5; the D is unclear. The CDR3 has 14 residues. The germline gives CDR1 KGHSH, CDR2 LQKENI. Trimming took 0 bases from V and 4 from J, leaving 9 bases between them. The CDR3 nucleotides are TGTGCCAGCTCACCACCATCCTCATCAGAGACCCAGTACTTC. It encodes CASSPPSSSETQYF.

In this sample, this clonotype turned up many times. The gene calls are TRBV13 and TRBJ2-3; tentative D call: TRBD2 (5 bases). Trimming took 5 bases from V and 2 from J, leaving 14 bases between them. CDR1 is PRHDT and CDR2 is FYEKMQ in the germline V gene (reference sequence). The CDR3 covers 15 residues. The DNA of the CDR3 is TGTGCCAGCAGCGGAGGCGGAGCCGTCACAGATACGCAGTATTTT. Translated: CASSGGGAVTDTQYF.